This TCR beta chain is from a study of T cell responses to AZD1222 COVID-19 vaccine. The CDR3 extends over 14 amino acids. After removal of 1 base from V and 12 bases from J, the junction contained 9 bases not matched to a gene. Germline V gives CDR1 LGHDT, CDR2 YNNKEL (reference sequence). Comments on this clone: The antigen is not known.

Sequencing used immunoSEQ multiplex PCR; TCRdb keeps in-frame clones, though not all of them. The repertoire has 100,000 to 150,000 clones, 90% of them found once; the top ten carry around 6.9%. Study outcomes and limitations: Spike-specific TCR depth and breadth grew after two AZD1222 doses. Unmutated variant regions are reportedly the target of nearly half of TCRs that are spike-specific. Only after the peak T cell response were repertoires sampled. Regions 160-218 and 743-854 dominated among vaccine-associated CD4 TCRs spanning spike.

The V call is TRBV3-1 (or the pseudogene TRBV3-2), the J call TRBJ2-1, with TRBD1 matching 7 bases. This TCR came from an adult in good health. Material: peripheral blood, obtained on day 0 of AZD1222 vaccination. CDR3 loop: CASSQADRALGQFF. The CDR3 DNA follows: TGTGCCAGCAGCCAAGCTGACAGGGCCCTAGGGCAGTTCTTC.